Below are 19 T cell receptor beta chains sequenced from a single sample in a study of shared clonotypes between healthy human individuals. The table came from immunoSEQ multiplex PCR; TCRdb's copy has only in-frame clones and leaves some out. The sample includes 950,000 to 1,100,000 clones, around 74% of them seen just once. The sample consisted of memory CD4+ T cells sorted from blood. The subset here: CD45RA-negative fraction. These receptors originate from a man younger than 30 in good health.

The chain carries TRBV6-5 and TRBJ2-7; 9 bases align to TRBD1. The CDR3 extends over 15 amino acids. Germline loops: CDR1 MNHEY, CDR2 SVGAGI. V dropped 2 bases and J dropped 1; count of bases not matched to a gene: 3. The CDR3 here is CASSYVQGASYEQYF. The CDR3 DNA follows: TGTGCCAGCAGTTACGTACAGGGGGCATCCTACGAGCAGTACTTC.

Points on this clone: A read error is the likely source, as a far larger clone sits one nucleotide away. CDR3 residues: CASSFPGGSGNTIYF. CDR3 DNA: TGTGCCAGCAGCTTCCCAGGGGGCTCTGGAAACACCATATATTTT. This rearrangement joins TRBV5-4 to TRBJ1-3, with 7 bases that match TRBD1. V was clipped by 2 bases and J by 0 bases; unmatched bases: 2. Germline V gives CDR1 SGHNT, CDR2 YYREEE (reference sequence). CDR3 size: 15 residues.

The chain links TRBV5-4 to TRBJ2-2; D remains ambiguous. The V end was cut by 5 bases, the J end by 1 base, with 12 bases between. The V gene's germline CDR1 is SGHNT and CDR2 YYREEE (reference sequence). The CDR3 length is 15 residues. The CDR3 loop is CASRPDSLNTGELFF. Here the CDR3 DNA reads TGTGCCAGCAGACCAGACTCTCTGAACACCGGGGAGCTGTTTTTT.

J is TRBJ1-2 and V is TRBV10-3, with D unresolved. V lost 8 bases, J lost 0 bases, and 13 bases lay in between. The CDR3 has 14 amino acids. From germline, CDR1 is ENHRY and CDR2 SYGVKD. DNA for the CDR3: TGTGCCATCCAAGGCGCTCACTCTAACTATGGCTACACCTTC. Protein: CAIQGAHSNYGYTF.

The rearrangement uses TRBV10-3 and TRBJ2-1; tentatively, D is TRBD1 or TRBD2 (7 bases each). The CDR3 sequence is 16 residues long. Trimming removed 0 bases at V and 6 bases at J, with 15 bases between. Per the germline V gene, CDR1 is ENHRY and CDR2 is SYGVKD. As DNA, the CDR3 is TGTGCCATCAGTGAGTCGGGCAGGGGGGGAGCCAATGAGCAGTTCTTC. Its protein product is CAISESGRGGANEQFF.

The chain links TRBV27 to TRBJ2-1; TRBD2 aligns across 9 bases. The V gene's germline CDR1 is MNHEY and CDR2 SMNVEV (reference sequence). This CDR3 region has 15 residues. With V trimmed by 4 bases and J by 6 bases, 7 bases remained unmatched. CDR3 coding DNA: TGTGCCAGCAGTTCCCCGCGGGGGGGCCTCAATGAGCAGTTCTTC. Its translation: CASSSPRGGLNEQFF.

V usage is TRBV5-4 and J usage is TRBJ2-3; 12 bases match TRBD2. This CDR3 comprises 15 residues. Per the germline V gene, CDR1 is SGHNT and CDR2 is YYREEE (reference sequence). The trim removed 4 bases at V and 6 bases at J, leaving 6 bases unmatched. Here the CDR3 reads CASSETSGSWDTQYF. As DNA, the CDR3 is TGTGCCAGCAGCGAGACTAGCGGGAGCTGGGATACGCAGTATTTT.

CDR3: CASSSQGGRGSDTQYF. The CDR3 DNA reads as TGTGCCAGCAGCTCCCAGGGCGGAAGGGGCTCAGATACGCAGTATTTT. The chain joins TRBV7-8 to TRBJ2-3; TRBD1 might be the D (5 bases). The V and J ends lost 4 bases and 4 bases respectively, with 18 bases between them. The germline CDR1 and CDR2 sequences are SGHVS and FQNEAQ. The CDR3 has 16 residues.

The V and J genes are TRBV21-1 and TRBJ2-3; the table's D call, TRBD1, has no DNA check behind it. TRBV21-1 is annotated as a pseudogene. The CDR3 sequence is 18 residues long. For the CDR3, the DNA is TGTGCCAGCAGCAAAGACAGGGAAGCCCTACCTTACACAGATACGCAGTATTTT. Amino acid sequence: CASSKDREALPYTDTQYF.

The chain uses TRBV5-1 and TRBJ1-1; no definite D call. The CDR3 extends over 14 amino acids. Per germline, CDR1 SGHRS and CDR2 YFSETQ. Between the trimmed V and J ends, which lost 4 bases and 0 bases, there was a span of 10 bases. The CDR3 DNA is TGCGCCAGCAGCAGCGGTGATATGAACACTGAAGCTTTCTTT. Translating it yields CASSSGDMNTEAFF. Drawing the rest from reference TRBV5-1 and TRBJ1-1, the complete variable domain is KAGVTQTPRYLIKTRGQQVTLSCSPISGHRSVSWYQQTPGQGLQFLFEYFSETQRNKGNFPGRFSGRQFSNSRSEMNVSTLELGDSALYLCASSSGDMNTEAFFGQGTRLTVV.

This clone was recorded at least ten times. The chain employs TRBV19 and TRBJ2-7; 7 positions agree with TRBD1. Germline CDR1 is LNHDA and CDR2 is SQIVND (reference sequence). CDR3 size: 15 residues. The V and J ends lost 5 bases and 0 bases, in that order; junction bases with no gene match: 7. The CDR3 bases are TGTGCCAGTAGTTCCCGACAGGGCTTCTCCTACGAGCAGTACTTC. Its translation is CASSSRQGFSYEQYF.

CDR3 in DNA: TGTGCCAGCCGGCGGGCGGGGGACGCCGGGGAGCTGTTTTTT. Its translation: CASRRAGDAGELFF. The chain combines TRBV27 with TRBJ2-2; 7 bases agree with TRBD2. V was pared by 8 bases and J by 6 bases, with 9 bases of the junction left unmatched. From germline, CDR1 is MNHEY and CDR2 SMNVEV (reference sequence). The CDR3 covers 14 residues.

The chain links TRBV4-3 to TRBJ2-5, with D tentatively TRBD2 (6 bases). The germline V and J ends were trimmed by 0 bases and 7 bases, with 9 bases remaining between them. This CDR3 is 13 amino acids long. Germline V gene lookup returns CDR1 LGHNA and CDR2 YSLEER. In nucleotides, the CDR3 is TGCGCCAGCAGCCAAGATACTAGCTTGACCCAGTACTTC. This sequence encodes CASSQDTSLTQYF.

The CDR3 DNA reads as TGTGCCAGCAGCGCGGACGGGAAAAACATTCAGTACTTC. This translates into CASSADGKNIQYF. The chain links TRBV9 to TRBJ2-4; D gene uncertain. The CDR3 has 13 amino acids. The germline V gene encodes CDR1 SGDLS and CDR2 YYNGEE. The ends were cut back, 3 bases at V and 4 bases at J, with 8 bases in the middle.

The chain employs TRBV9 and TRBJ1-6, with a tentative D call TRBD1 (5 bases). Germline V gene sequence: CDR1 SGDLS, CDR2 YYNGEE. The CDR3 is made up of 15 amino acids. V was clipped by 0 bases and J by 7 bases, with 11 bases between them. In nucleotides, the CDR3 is TGTGCCAGCAGCGTAGGGGGGACCTCCAATTCACCCCTCCACTTT. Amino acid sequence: CASSVGGTSNSPLHF.

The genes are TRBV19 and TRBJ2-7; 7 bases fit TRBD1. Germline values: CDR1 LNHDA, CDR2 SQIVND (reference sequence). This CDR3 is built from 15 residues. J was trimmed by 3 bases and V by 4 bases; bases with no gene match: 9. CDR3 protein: CASSRASGTVYEQYF. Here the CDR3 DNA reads TGTGCCAGTAGTAGAGCCTCCGGGACAGTCTACGAGCAGTACTTC.

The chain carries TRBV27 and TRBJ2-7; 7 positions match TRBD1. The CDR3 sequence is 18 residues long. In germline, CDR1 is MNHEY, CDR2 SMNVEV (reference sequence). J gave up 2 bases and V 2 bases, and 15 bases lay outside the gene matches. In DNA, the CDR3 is TGTGCCAGCAGTTTACGATTGGGGATCTGGGACAGCACCTACGAGCAGTACTTC. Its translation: CASSLRLGIWDSTYEQYF.

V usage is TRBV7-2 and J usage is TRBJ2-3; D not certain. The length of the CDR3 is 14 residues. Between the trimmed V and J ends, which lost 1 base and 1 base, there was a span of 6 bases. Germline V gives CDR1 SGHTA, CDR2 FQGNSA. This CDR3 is CASSLGKRTDTQYF. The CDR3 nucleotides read TGTGCCAGCAGCTTAGGCAAACGCACAGATACGCAGTATTTT.

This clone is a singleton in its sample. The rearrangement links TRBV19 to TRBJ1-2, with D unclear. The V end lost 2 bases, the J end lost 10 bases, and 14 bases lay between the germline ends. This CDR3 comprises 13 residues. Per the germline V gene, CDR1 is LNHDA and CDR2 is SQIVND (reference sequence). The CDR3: CASSIRAAISYTF. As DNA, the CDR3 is TGTGCCAGTAGTATACGGGCAGCGATCTCCTACACCTTC.